This TCR beta chain was identified during a study of blood T cell repertoires in COVID-19. The CDR3 runs 14 residues. From germline, CDR1 is SGDLS and CDR2 YYNGEE. Trimming shortened V by 4 bases and J by 2 bases, and 12 bases separated the two germline ends. Sequenced by immunoSEQ multiplex PCR; TCRdb stores in-frame clones only, minus some. The sample records about 410,000 clones, 80% to 90% being singletons. What was sequenced was peripheral blood. This sequence joins TRBV9 and TRBJ2-5; D is perhaps TRBD1 (5 bases). The receptor was derived from a woman in her twenties or thirties with active or convalescent COVID-19. CDR3: CASSTTTGQETQYF. The DNA of the CDR3 is TGTGCCAGCAGCACCACTACAGGACAAGAGACCCAGTACTTC.